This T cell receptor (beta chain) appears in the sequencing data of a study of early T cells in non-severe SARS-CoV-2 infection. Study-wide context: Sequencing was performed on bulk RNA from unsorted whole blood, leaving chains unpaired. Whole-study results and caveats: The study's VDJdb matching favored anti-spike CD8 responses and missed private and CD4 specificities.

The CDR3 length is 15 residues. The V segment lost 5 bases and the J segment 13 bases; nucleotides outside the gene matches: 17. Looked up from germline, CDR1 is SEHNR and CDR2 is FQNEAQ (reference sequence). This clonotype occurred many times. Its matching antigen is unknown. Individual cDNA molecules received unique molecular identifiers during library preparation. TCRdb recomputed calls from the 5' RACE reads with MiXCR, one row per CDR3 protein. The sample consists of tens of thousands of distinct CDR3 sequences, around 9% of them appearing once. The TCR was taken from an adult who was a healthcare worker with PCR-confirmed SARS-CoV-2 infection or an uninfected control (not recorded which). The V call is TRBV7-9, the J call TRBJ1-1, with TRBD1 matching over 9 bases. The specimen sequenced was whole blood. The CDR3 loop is CASSPPGQGGRRGFF. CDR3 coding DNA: TGTGCCAGCAGCCCACCGGGACAGGGAGGACGAAGGGGTTTCTTT.